This TCR beta chain is from a study of blood T cells in healthy people across ages. This CDR3 is built from 14 residues. V lost 5 bases and J lost 7; bases outside the gene matches: 7. In germline, CDR1 is SEHNR, CDR2 FQNEAQ (reference sequence). For the second PCR, which ran for roughly 7 to 11 cycles, a sample-barcoded 5' primer and a J-beta primer mix were used. TCRdb recomputed calls from the 5' RACE reads with MiXCR, one row per CDR3 protein. The sample includes 790,000 or so distinct CDR3 sequences, around 50% of them seen just once. Ten or more counts support this clonotype. The source of this sequence is a man at least 80 years old in good health. V and J are TRBV7-9 and TRBJ2-1; 8 nucleotides match TRBD1. Sequencing used blood. DNA for the CDR3: TGTGCCAGCAGCGAGGCAGGGGGCCTGAATGAGCAGTTCTTC. Protein: CASSEAGGLNEQFF.